This T cell receptor (beta chain) was observed in a study of cytomegalovirus exposure and HLA in healthy donors. Study-level background: Assignment to the Caucasian-associated ancestry cluster applied to around 82% of the roughly 410 genotyped donors. Notes on the study in general: In vitro assays verified that a few CMV-associated chains recognized CMV antigens specifically. Another analysis was done later, and it associated approximately 17,000 TCR beta sequences with HLA alleles at 0.05 false discovery rate. Differences between HLA loci emerged in a later analysis of TCR association rates, with DRB1 most and HLA-C fewest.

This clone was counted a few times. The antigen is not known. PCR employed 60 Vbeta and 13 Jbeta primers. TCRdb's copy holds only in-frame clones and misses some; the assay was immunoSEQ multiplex PCR. The table records 170,000 or so clones, around 82% of them present only once. The CDR3 totals 13 residues. The germline gives CDR1 SGHNT, CDR2 YENEEA. The ends were cut back, 5 bases at V and 5 bases at J, with 11 bases in the middle. This clonotype was sampled from a woman between 45 and 60 years old in good health and CMV-seropositive. The gene calls are TRBV11-3 and TRBJ2-3; D not resolved. Sequenced sample: PBMCs. The CDR3 region is CASSPLPIDTQYF. The CDR3 nucleotides read TGTGCCAGCAGCCCACTCCCGATAGATACGCAGTATTTT.